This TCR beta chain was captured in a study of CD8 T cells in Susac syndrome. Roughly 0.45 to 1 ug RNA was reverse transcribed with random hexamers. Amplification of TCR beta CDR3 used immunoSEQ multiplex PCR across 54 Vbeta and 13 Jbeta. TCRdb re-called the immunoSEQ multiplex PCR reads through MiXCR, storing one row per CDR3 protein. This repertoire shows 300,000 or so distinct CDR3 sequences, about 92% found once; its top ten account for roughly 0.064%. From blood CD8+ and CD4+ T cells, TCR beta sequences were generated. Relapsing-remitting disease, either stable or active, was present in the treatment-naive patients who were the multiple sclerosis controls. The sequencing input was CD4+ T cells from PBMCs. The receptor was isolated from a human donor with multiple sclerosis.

In DNA form, the CDR3 reads TGCAGTGCCCGAGAGGCGGGAGGAGGGCAGTTCTTC. This codes for CSAREAGGGQFF. This chain joins TRBV20-1 and TRBJ2-1; 8 bases agree with TRBD2. Germline-derived CDR1 and CDR2 are DFQATT and SNEGSKA (reference sequence). There are 12 residues in the CDR3. V lost 6 bases and J lost 12; bases outside the gene matches: 10.